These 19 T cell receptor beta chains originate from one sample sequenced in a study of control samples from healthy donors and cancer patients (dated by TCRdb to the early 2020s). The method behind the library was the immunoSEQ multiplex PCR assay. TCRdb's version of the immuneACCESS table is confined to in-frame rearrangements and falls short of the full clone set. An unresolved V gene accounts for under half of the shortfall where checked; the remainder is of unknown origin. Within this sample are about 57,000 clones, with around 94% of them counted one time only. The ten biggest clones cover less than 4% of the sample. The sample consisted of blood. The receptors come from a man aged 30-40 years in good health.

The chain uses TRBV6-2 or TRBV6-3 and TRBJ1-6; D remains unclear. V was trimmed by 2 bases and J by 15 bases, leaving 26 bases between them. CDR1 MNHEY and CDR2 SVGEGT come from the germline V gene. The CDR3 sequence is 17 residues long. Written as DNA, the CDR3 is TGTGCCAGCAGTTACCCCCTCAAGGGAAATCGAAGTGAACTCCTCCACTTT. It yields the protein CASSYPLKGNRSELLHF.

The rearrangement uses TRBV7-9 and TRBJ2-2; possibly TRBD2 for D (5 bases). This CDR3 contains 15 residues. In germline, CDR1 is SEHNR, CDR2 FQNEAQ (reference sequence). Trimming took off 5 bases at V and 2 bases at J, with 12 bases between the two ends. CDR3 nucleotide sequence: TGTGCCAGCAGCCAAACTAGATCTAACACCGGGGAGCTGTTTTTT. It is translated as CASSQTRSNTGELFF. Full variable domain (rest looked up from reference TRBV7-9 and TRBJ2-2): DTGVSQNPRHKITKRGQNVTFRCDPISEHNRLYWYRQTLGQGPEFLTYFQNEAQLEKSRLLSDRFSAERPKGSFSTLEIQRTEQGDSAMYLCASSQTRSNTGELFFGEGSRLTVL.

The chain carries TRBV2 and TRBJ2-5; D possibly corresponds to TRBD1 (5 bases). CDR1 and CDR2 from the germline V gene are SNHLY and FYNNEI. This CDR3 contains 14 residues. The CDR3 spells CSSNGRGLDETQYF. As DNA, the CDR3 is TGTTCAAGCAATGGAAGGGGTCTAGACGAGACCCAGTACTTC.

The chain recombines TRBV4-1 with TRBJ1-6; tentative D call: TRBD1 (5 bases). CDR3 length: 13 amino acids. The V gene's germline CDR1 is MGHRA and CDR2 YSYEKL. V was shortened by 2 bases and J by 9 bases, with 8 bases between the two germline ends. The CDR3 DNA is TGCGCCAGCAGCCAACCGGGGGGTTCACCCCTCCACTTT. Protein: CASSQPGGSPLHF.

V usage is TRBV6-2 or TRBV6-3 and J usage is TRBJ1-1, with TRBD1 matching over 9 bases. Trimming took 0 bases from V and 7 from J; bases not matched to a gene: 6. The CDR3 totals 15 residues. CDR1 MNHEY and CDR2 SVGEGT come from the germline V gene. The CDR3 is CASSYSTGGFDEAFF. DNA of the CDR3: TGTGCCAGCAGTTACTCGACAGGGGGGTTTGATGAAGCTTTCTTT.

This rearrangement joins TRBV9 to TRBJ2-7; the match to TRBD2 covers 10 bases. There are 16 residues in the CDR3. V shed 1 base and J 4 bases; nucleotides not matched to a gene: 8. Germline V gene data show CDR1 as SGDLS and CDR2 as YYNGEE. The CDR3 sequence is CASSVSDSGGVYEQYF. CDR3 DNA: TGTGCCAGCAGCGTATCGGACAGCGGGGGGGTTTACGAGCAGTACTTC.

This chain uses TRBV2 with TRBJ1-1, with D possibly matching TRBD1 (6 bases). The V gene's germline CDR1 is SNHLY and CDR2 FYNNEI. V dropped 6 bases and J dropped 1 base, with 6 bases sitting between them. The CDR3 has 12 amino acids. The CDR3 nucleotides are TGTGCCAGCAGGGACAGGAACACTGAAGCTTTCTTT. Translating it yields CASRDRNTEAFF. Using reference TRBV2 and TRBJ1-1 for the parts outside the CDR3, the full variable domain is EPEVTQTPSHQVTQMGQEVILRCVPISNHLYFYWYRQILGQKVEFLVSFYNNEISEKSEIFDDQFSVERPDGSNFTLKIRSTKLEDSAMYFCASRDRNTEAFFGQGTRLTVV.

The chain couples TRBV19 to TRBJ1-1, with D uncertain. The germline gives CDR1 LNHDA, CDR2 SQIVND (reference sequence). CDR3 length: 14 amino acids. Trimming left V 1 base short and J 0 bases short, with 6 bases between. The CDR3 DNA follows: TGTGCCAGTAGTATAGCACTTTTGAACACTGAAGCTTTCTTT. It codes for CASSIALLNTEAFF.

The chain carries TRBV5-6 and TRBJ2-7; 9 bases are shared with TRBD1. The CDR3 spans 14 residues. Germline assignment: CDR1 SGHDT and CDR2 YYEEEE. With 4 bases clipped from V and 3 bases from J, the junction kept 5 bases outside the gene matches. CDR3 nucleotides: TGTGCCAGCAGCGCCGGGACAGGGCACTACGAGCAGTACTTC. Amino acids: CASSAGTGHYEQYF.

The CDR3 DNA follows: TGCGCCAGCAGCCAAGAACCCTCGACAGTGGATGGCTACACCTTC. This sequence encodes CASSQEPSTVDGYTF. The chain combines TRBV4-1 with TRBJ1-2; TRBD1 might be the D (5 bases). V lost 0 bases to trimming and J lost 6 bases, with 14 bases between them. The CDR3 totals 15 residues. Germline values: CDR1 MGHRA, CDR2 YSYEKL.

CDR3 in amino acids: CASSQTGNTIYF. In nucleotides, the CDR3 is TGCGCCAGCAGCCAGACTGGAAACACCATATATTTT. The gene calls are TRBV4-1 and TRBJ1-3; D remains ambiguous. The germline gives CDR1 MGHRA, CDR2 YSYEKL. This CDR3 contains 12 residues. V lost 3 bases to trimming and J lost 2 bases, with 2 bases between them.

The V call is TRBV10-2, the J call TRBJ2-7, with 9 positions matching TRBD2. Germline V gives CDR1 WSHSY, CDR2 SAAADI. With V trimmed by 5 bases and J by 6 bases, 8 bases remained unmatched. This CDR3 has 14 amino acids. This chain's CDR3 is CASSPSGELAEQYF. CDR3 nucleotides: TGCGCCAGCAGTCCTAGCGGGGAGCTGGCCGAGCAGTACTTC.

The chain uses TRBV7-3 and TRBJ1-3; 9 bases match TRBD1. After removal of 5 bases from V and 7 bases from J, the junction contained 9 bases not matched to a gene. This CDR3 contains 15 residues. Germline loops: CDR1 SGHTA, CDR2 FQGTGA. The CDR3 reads CASSHGQGRSNTIYF. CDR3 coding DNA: TGTGCCAGCAGCCACGGACAGGGGAGAAGTAACACCATATATTTT.

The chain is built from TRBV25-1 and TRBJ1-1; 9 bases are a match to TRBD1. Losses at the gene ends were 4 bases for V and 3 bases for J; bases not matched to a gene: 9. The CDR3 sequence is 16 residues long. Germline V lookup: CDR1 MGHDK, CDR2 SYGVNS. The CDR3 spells CASSGRNRGPDTEAFF. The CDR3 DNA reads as TGTGCCAGCAGTGGACGAAACAGGGGGCCGGACACTGAAGCTTTCTTT.

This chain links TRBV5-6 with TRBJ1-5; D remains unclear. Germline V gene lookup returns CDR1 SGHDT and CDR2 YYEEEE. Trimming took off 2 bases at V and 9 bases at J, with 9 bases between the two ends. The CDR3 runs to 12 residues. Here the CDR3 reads CASSLGRAPQHF. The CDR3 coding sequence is TGTGCCAGCAGCTTAGGGAGGGCGCCCCAGCATTTT.

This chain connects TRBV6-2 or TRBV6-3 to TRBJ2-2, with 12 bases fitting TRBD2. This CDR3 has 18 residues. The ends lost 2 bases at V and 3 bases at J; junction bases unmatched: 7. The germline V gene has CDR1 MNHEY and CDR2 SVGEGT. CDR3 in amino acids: CASSYALAGGPDTGELFF. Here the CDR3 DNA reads TGTGCCAGCAGTTACGCCCTAGCGGGGGGGCCAGACACCGGGGAGCTGTTTTTT.

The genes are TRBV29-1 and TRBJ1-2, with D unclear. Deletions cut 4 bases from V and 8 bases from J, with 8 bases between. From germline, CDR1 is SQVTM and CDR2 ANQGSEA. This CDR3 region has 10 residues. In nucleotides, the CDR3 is TGCAGCGTTGCCTCGGGCGGCTACACCTTC. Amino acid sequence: CSVASGGYTF.

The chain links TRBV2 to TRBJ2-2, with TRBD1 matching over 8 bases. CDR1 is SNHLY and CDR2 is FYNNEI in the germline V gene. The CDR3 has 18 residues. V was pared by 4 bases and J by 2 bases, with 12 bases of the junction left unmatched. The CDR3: CASSGFTGGKRNTGELFF. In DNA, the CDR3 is TGTGCCAGCAGTGGATTTACAGGGGGTAAACGAAACACCGGGGAGCTGTTTTTT.

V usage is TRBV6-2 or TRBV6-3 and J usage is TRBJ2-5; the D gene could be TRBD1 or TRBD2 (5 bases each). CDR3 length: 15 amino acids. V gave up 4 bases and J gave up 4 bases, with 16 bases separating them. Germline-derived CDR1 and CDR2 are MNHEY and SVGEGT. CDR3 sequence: CASSWGRQRGETQYF. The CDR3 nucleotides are TGTGCCAGCAGTTGGGGGAGACAAAGGGGAGAGACCCAGTACTTC.